A single sample gave rise to the 18 T cell receptor beta chains below, sequenced in a study of cytomegalovirus exposure and HLA in healthy donors. With 60 Vbeta and 13 Jbeta primers, the PCR was carried out. The method was immunoSEQ multiplex PCR; TCRdb's version includes in-frame clones alone and lacks a portion of them. This sample carries 170,000 or so clones, approximately 78% of them seen once, and the ten largest clones take around 3.1%. Sequencing was carried out using PBMCs. Receptor source: a middle-aged woman in good health and CMV-seronegative.

This sequence joins TRBV2 and TRBJ1-1; 7 nucleotides match TRBD1. Germline CDR1 reads SNHLY; CDR2 reads FYNNEI. The CDR3 has 15 amino acids. The J segment lost 4 bases and the V segment lost 7 bases, leaving 12 bases of the junction unmatched. CDR3 DNA: TGTGCCAGCATTTTACAGGGGCGCCCCTCCACTGAAGCTTTCTTT. Encoded protein: CASILQGRPSTEAFF.

The rearrangement joins TRBV28 to TRBJ2-7, with 7 bases matching TRBD1. The CDR3 runs to 14 residues. Germline assignment: CDR1 MDHEN and CDR2 SYDVKM. V was pared by 5 bases and J by 1 base, with 5 bases of the junction left unmatched. CDR3 protein: CASSARTGSYEQYF. CDR3 bases: TGTGCCAGCAGTGCCAGGACAGGTTCCTACGAGCAGTACTTC.

This chain links TRBV6-6 with TRBJ1-1; 11 bases match TRBD1. CDR3 length: 15 amino acids. Germline assignment: CDR1 MNHNY and CDR2 SVGAGI (reference sequence). V dropped 4 bases and J dropped 5; count of bases not matched to a gene: 6. The CDR3, as DNA: TGTGCCAGCAGTTCGGACAGGGGGCATCGAACTGAAGCTTTCTTT. Its protein is CASSSDRGHRTEAFF.

This clone was observed a few times. The chain employs TRBV7-7 and TRBJ2-2; TRBD1 matches at 10 bases. CDR3 length equals 17 residues. V dropped 4 bases and J dropped 0; count of bases not matched to a gene: 5. Looked up from germline, CDR1 is SSHAT and CDR2 is FNYEAQ (reference sequence). The CDR3 is CASSSDRGTTNTGELFF. As DNA, the CDR3 is TGTGCCAGCAGCTCGGACAGGGGGACAACGAACACCGGGGAGCTGTTTTTT.

The rearrangement uses TRBV5-1 and TRBJ1-2; D is uncertain. Germline-derived CDR1 and CDR2 are SGHRS and YFSETQ. The V gene lost 4 bases and the J gene lost 0 bases, with 13 bases spanning the gap. The CDR3 sequence is 15 residues long. The CDR3: CASSPTLPPNYGYTF. As DNA, the CDR3 is TGCGCCAGCAGCCCGACATTACCTCCTAACTATGGCTACACCTTC.

CDR3 in DNA: TGCGCCAGCAGCCAAGTGGTTTGGGCGGGGGGGAATCTAGATACGCAGTATTTT. Its translation is CASSQVVWAGGNLDTQYF. The chain combines TRBV4-1 with TRBJ2-3; 9 positions match TRBD2. Trimming took 1 base from V and 5 from J; bases not matched to a gene: 13. The CDR3 has 18 residues. Looked up from germline, CDR1 is MGHRA and CDR2 is YSYEKL.

The gene calls are TRBV7-9 and TRBJ2-1; 7 nucleotides match TRBD2. This CDR3 is built from 15 residues. The V and J ends lost 1 base and 3 bases, in that order; junction bases with no gene match: 3. The germline gives CDR1 SEHNR, CDR2 FQNEAQ (reference sequence). Here the CDR3 reads CASSLGAGRYNEQFF. In DNA, the CDR3 is TGTGCCAGCAGCTTAGGAGCGGGGCGCTACAATGAGCAGTTCTTC.

The CDR3 DNA follows: TGCGCCAGCAGCCAAGTAGCGGGGGACCAAAACATTCAGTACTTC. Amino acid sequence: CASSQVAGDQNIQYF. The rearrangement joins TRBV4-1 to TRBJ2-4; 9 bases match TRBD2. V was pared by 1 base and J by 5 bases, with 3 bases of the junction left unmatched. In germline, CDR1 is MGHRA, CDR2 YSYEKL. This CDR3 has 15 amino acids.

The V call is TRBV7-3, the J call TRBJ2-6; no reliable D call. V lost 4 bases and J 2 bases, leaving 9 bases between the germline ends. Germline CDR1 is SGHTA and CDR2 is FQGTGA. The CDR3 contains 15 residues. The CDR3 DNA reads as TGTGCCAGCAGCTCTTCCTTCGCTGGGGCCAACGTCCTGACTTTC. Encoded protein: CASSSSFAGANVLTF.

The chain combines TRBV5-5 with TRBJ2-5; D not resolved. Germline assignment: CDR1 SGHKS and CDR2 YYEKEE (reference sequence). V was pared by 0 bases and J by 5 bases, with 11 bases between. CDR3 length equals 14 residues. CDR3 coding DNA: TGTGCCAGCAGCTTGGGGGCGTTATACGAGACCCAGTACTTC. Translated: CASSLGALYETQYF.

The chain combines TRBV4-2 with TRBJ2-3; D is possibly TRBD2 (7 bases). CDR3 length: 16 amino acids. Germline CDR1 reads LGHNA; CDR2 reads YNFKEQ. V lost 1 base to trimming and J lost 1 base, with 12 bases between them. The CDR3 DNA sequence: TGTGCCAGCAGCCAAGCCGCCGGGGGGCGCACAGATACGCAGTATTTT. It is translated as CASSQAAGGRTDTQYF.

The chain is built from TRBV14 and TRBJ2-7; D not certain. V was cut by 0 bases and J by 0 bases, with 12 bases left in between. The V gene's germline CDR1 is SGHDN and CDR2 FVKESK. The CDR3 is 16 amino acids. The CDR3 DNA is TGTGCCAGCAGCCAAGATGTCGCAGGCGCCTCCTACGAGCAGTACTTC. It codes for CASSQDVAGASYEQYF. Looking up the rest from reference TRBV14 and TRBJ2-7 gives the full variable domain: EAGVTQFPSHSVIEKGQTVTLRCDPISGHDNLYWYRRVMGKEIKFLLHFVKESKQDESGMPNNRFLAERTGGTYSTLKVQPAELEDSGVYFCASSQDVAGASYEQYFGPGTRLTVT.

The chain couples TRBV5-1 to TRBJ1-5; 7 bases line up with TRBD1. This CDR3 has 15 amino acids. CDR1 and CDR2 from the germline V gene are SGHRS and YFSETQ. V was clipped by 3 bases and J by 4 bases; unmatched bases: 7. The CDR3 sequence: CASSSGTEINQPQHF. The CDR3 DNA is TGCGCCAGCAGCTCGGGGACAGAAATAAATCAGCCCCAGCATTTT.

The chain uses TRBV4-1 and TRBJ1-3; D is possibly TRBD1 (5 bases). Trimming left V 5 bases short and J 3 bases short, with 8 bases between. The CDR3 is 13 amino acids. Germline V gives CDR1 MGHRA, CDR2 YSYEKL. The CDR3 protein is CASSARDGNTIYF. The CDR3 DNA reads TGCGCCAGCAGCGCCAGGGATGGAAACACCATATATTTT.

V and J are TRBV5-1 and TRBJ1-6, with a weak D call TRBD1 (6 bases). CDR3 length: 14 residues. CDR1 is SGHRS, CDR2 YFSETQ, per germline. Trimming removed 2 bases at V and 7 bases at J, with 10 bases between. The CDR3 coding sequence is TGCGCCAGCAGCTTTGGGGACAACAATTCACCCCTCCACTTT. Translating gives CASSFGDNNSPLHF.

The chain links TRBV11-2 to TRBJ2-1; maybe TRBD2 (6 bases). The germline CDR1 and CDR2 sequences are SGHAT and FQNNGV. V lost 3 bases and J lost 7, with 10 bases in between. The CDR3 totals 13 residues. CDR3 residues: CASSFGTANEQFF. Here the CDR3 DNA reads TGTGCCAGCAGCTTCGGGACTGCAAATGAGCAGTTCTTC.

The chain couples TRBV7-9 to TRBJ2-5; 8 bases agree with TRBD1. The end of the DNA fits TRBJ2-7 better, so the J call may be wrong. CDR3 length: 16 amino acids. Germline V gene sequence: CDR1 SEHNR, CDR2 FQNEAQ (reference sequence). CDR3 loop: CASSSLRGRDSYEQYF. The CDR3 coding sequence is TGTGCCAGCAGCTCCCTCAGGGGGCGAGACTCCTACGAGCAGTACTTC.

Regarding this clone: The same CDR3 arises from other DNA sequences in this sample as well. The CDR3 DNA is TGCGCCAGCAGCTTGACAGTAAACTATGGCTACACCTTC. Translating it yields CASSLTVNYGYTF. The chain combines TRBV5-1 with TRBJ1-2; D gene uncertain. The CDR3 is 13 amino acids. CDR1 and CDR2 (germline): SGHRS, YFSETQ. V was shortened by 1 base and J by 2 bases, with 6 bases between the two germline ends.